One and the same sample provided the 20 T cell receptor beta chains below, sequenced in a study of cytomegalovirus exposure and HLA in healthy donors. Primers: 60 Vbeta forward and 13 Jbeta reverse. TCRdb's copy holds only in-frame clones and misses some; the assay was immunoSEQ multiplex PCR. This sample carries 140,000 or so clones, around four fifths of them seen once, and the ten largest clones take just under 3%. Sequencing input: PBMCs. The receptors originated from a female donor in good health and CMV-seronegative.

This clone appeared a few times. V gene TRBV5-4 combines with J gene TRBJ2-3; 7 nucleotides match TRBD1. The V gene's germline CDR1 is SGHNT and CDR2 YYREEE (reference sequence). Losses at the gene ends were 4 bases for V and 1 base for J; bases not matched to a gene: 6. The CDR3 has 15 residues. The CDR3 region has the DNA TGTGCCAGCAGCGTCAACCAGGGGGGCACAGATACGCAGTATTTT. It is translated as CASSVNQGGTDTQYF.

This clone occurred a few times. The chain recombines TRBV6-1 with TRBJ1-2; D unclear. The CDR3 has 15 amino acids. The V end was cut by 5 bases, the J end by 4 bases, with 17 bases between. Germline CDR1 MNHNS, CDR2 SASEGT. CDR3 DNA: TGTGCCAGCAGTCCCTCCCACGACCGGAGCTATGGCTACACCTTC. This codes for CASSPSHDRSYGYTF.

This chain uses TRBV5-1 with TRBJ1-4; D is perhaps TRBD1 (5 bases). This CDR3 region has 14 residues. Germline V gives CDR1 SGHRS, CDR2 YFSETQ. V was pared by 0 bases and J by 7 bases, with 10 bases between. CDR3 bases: TGCGCCAGCAGCTTGGACAGGCCCTTTGAAAAACTGTTTTTT. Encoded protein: CASSLDRPFEKLFF.

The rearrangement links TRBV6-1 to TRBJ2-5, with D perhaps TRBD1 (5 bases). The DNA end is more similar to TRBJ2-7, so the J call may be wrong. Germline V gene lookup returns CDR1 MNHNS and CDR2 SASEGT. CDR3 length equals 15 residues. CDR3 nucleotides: TGTGCCAGCAGTATAGACAGATCACGCCGCACCGAGCAGTACTTC. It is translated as CASSIDRSRRTEQYF.

The CDR3 protein is CASSPPGQEETQYF. As DNA, the CDR3 is TGTGCCAGCAGCCCCCCGGGACAAGAAGAGACCCAGTACTTC. The chain employs TRBV11-3 and TRBJ2-5; D is possibly TRBD1 (6 bases). The germline V and J ends were trimmed by 5 bases and 3 bases, with 13 bases remaining between them. Per the germline V gene, CDR1 is SGHNT and CDR2 is YENEEA. CDR3 length: 14 residues.

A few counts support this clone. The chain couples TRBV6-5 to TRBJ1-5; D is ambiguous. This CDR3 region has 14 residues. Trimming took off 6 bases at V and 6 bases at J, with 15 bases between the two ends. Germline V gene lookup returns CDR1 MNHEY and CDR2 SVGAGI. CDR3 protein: CASSPIEGLQPQHF. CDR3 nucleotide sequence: TGTGCCAGCAGCCCAATAGAGGGTCTTCAGCCCCAGCATTTT.

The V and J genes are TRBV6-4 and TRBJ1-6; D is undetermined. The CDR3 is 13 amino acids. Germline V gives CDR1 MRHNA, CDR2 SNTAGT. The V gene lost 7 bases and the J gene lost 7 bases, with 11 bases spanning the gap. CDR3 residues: CASTPKQNSPLHF. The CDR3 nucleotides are TGTGCCAGCACCCCGAAACAGAATTCACCCCTCCACTTT.

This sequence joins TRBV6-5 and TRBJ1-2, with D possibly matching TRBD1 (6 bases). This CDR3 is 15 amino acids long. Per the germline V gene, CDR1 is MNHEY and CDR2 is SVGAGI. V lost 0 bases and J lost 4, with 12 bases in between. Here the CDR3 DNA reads TGTGCCAGCAGTTACTCCCCGAACAGGGTCTATGGCTACACCTTC. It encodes CASSYSPNRVYGYTF.

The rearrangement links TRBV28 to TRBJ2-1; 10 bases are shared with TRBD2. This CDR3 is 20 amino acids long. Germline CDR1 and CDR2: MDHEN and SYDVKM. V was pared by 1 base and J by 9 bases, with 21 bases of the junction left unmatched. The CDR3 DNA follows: TGTGCCAGCAGTTTATTCTTTTGGGGGACTAGCGTCCCCAAAAGGGGTGAGCAGTTCTTC. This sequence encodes CASSLFFWGTSVPKRGEQFF.

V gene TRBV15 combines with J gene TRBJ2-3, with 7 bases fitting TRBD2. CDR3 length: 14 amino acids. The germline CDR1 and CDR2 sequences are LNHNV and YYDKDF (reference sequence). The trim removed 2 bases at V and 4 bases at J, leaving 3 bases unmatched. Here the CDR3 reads CATSRKTSSDTQYF. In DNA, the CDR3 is TGTGCCACCAGCAGAAAGACTAGCTCAGATACGCAGTATTTT.

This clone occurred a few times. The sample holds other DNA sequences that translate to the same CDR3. This CDR3 is CASSSGQGNTGELFF. CDR3 DNA sequence: TGTGCCAGCAGCTCGGGACAGGGTAACACCGGGGAGCTGTTTTTT. The rearrangement uses TRBV7-7 and TRBJ2-2; 9 bases map to TRBD1. The germline V gene has CDR1 SSHAT and CDR2 FNYEAQ (reference sequence). Trimming cost V 4 bases and J 2 bases; bases outside gene matches: 2. The length of the CDR3 is 15 residues.

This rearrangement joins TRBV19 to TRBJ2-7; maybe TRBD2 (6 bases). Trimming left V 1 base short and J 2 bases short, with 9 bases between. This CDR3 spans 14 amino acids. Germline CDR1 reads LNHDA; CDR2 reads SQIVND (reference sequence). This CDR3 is CASSIGRGTYEQYF. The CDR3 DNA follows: TGTGCCAGTAGTATAGGGCGGGGAACCTACGAGCAGTACTTC. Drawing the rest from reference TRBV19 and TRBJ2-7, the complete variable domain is DGGITQSPKYLFRKEGQNVTLSCEQNLNHDAMYWYRQDPGQGLRLIYYSQIVNDFQKGDIAEGYSVSREKKESFPLTVTSAQKNPTAFYLCASSIGRGTYEQYFGPGTRLTVT.

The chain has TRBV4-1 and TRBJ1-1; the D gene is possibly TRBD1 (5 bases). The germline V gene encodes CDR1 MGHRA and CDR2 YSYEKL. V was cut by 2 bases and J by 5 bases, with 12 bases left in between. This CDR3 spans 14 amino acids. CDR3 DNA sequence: TGCGCCAGCAGCCAACGCCAGGGAGGAACTGAAGCTTTCTTT. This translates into CASSQRQGGTEAFF.

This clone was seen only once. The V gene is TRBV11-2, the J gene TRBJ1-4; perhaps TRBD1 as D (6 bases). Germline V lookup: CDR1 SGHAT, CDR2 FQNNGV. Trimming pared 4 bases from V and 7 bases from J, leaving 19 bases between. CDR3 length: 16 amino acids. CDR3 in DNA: TGTGCCAGCAGCTCCCTCAAGGGGGGGGCGCGTGAAAAACTGTTTTTT. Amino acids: CASSSLKGGAREKLFF. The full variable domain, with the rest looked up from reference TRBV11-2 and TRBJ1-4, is EAGVAQSPRYKIIEKRQSVAFWCNPISGHATLYWYQQILGQGPKLLIQFQNNGVVDDSQLPKDRFSAERLKGVDSTLKIQPAKLEDSAVYLCASSSLKGGAREKLFFGSGTQLSVL.

The CDR3 loop reads CAWRGTGTFSYTEAFF. The CDR3 DNA reads as TGTGCCTGGAGGGGGACAGGGACCTTTAGCTACACTGAAGCTTTCTTT. The rearrangement links TRBV30 to TRBJ1-1, with 9 positions matching TRBD1. Germline V gene sequence: CDR1 GTSNPN, CDR2 SVGIG (reference sequence). The V gene end was trimmed by 3 bases and the J gene end by 3 bases; junction bases not matched to a gene: 11. The CDR3 length is 16 residues.

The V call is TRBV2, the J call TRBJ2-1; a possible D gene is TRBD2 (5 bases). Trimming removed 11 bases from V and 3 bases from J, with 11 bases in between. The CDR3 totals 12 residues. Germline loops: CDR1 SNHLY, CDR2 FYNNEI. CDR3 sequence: CASKDFYNEQFF. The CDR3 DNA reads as TGTGCCTCAAAGGACTTCTACAATGAGCAGTTCTTC.

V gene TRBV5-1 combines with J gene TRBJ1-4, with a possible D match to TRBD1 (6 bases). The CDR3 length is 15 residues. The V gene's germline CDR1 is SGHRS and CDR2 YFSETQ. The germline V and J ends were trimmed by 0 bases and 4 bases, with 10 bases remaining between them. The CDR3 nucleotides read TGCGCCAGCAGCTTGGTTGGACAGATTAATGAAAAACTGTTTTTT. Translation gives CASSLVGQINEKLFF.

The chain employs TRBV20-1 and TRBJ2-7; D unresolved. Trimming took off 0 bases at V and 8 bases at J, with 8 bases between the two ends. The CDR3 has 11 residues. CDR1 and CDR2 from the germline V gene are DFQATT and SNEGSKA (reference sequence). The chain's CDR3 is CSARDVEKQYF. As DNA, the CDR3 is TGCAGTGCTAGAGATGTTGAGAAGCAGTACTTC.

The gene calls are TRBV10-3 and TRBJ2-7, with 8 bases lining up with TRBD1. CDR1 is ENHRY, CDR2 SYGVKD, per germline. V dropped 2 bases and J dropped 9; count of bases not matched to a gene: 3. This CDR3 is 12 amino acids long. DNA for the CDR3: TGTGCCATCAGTGAGGGGACAGGAGGGCAGTACTTC. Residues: CAISEGTGGQYF.

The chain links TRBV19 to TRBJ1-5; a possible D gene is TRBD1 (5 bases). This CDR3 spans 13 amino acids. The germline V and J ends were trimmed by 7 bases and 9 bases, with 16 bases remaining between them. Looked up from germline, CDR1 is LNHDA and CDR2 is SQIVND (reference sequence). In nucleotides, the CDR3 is TGTGCCAGTACCCCGGGGGGGTTCGGGCCCCAGCATTTT. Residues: CASTPGGFGPQHF.